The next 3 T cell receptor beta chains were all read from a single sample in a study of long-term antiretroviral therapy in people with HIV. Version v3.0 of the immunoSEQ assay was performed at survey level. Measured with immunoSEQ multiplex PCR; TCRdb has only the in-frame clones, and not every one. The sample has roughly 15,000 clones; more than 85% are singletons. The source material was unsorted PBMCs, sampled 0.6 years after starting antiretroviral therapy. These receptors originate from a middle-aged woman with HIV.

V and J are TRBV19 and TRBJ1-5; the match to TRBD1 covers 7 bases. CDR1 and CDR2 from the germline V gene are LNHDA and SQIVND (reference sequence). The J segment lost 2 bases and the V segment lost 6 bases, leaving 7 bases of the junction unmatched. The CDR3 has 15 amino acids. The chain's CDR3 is CASRGLTGGNQPQHF. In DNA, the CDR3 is TGTGCCAGTAGGGGATTAACAGGGGGCAATCAGCCCCAGCATTTT.

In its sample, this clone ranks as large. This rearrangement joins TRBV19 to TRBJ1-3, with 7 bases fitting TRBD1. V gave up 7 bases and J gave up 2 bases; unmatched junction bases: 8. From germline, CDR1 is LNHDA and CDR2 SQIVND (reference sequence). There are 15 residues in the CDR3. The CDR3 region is CASIDITGAGNTIYF. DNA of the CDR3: TGTGCCAGTATCGACATCACAGGGGCTGGAAACACCATATATTTT.

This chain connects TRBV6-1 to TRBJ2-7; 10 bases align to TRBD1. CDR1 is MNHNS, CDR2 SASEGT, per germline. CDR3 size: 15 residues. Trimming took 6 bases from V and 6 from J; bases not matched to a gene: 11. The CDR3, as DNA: TGTGCCAGCAGGAGACGTGGGACAGGGGCCTCCGAGCAGTACTTC. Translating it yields CASRRRGTGASEQYF.